The present TCR beta chain was sequenced within a study of blood T cell repertoires in COVID-19. Study overall: From T cells, B-cell-depleted T cells, or PBMCs came the material, which was cDNA or gDNA.

The age range of participants was roughly 18 to 90 years, with residence in 20 to 25 US areas. Clones were read by immunoSEQ multiplex PCR, and TCRdb kept only the in-frame ones, dropping some. This sample has fewer than 500,000 clones, with 87% found just once. Germline V gene data show CDR1 as SGHRS and CDR2 as YFSETQ. The junction had 16 bases not matched to a gene; V was cut back by 4 bases and J by 4 bases. The CDR3 runs 18 residues. The genes are TRBV5-1 and TRBJ2-2; 7 bases are a match to TRBD2. This receptor was obtained from a woman aged 18-29 years who had recovered from COVID-19. The sample comprised PBMCs or T cells enriched from blood (not recorded which). CDR3 bases: TGCGCCAGCAGCCCGTTCTCCAGCGGGGAGGGAGGCACCGGGGAGCTGTTTTTT. Residues: CASSPFSSGEGGTGELFF.